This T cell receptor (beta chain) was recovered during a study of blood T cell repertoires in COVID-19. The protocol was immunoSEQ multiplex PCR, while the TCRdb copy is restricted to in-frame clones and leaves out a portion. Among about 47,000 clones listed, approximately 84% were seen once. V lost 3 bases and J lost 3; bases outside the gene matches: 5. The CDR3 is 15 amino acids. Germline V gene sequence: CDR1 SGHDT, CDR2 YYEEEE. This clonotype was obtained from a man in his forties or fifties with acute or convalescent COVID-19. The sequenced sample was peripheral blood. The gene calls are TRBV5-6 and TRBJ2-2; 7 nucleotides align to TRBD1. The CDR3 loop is CASSSDRVYTGELFF. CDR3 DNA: TGTGCCAGCAGCTCTGACAGGGTCTACACCGGGGAGCTGTTTTTT.